These 22 T cell receptor beta chains were sequenced from one sample in a study of cytomegalovirus exposure and HLA in healthy donors. Researchers ran the PCR with 60 Vbeta and 13 Jbeta primers. TCRdb's table, derived via immunoSEQ multiplex PCR, lists solely in-frame clones and lacks some. The table has 130,000 to 150,000 clones, 80% seen once; the top ten hold 2% to 2.5%. Sequencing was carried out using PBMCs. The origin of the receptors is a man between 25 and 39 years old in good health and CMV-seronegative.

This chain joins TRBV30 and TRBJ2-7; no clear D. Germline loops: CDR1 GTSNPN, CDR2 SVGIG (reference sequence). Between the trimmed V and J ends, which lost 3 bases and 1 base, there was a span of 7 bases. CDR3 length: 12 residues. The CDR3 nucleotides are TGTGCCTGGAGACAGAGATCCTACGAGCAGTACTTC. Translated: CAWRQRSYEQYF.

The chain has TRBV6-5 and TRBJ1-5; TRBD1 matches 12 bases. In germline, CDR1 is MNHEY, CDR2 SVGAGI. This CDR3 spans 15 amino acids. Trimming removed 8 bases from V and 6 bases from J; junction bases left unmatched: 8. The CDR3 DNA is TGTGCCAGCTCCACCGGGACAGGGGGCTTTCAGCCCCAGCATTTT. Its protein is CASSTGTGGFQPQHF.

This rearrangement joins TRBV28 to TRBJ1-1, with 7 positions matching TRBD1. Germline assignment: CDR1 MDHEN and CDR2 SYDVKM. There are 15 residues in the CDR3. Losses at the gene ends were 5 bases for V and 2 bases for J; bases not matched to a gene: 8. CDR3 in DNA: TGTGCCAGCAGTAAAGACAGGGTTAGAAACACTGAAGCTTTCTTT. Its protein product is CASSKDRVRNTEAFF.

The V and J genes are TRBV11-2 and TRBJ2-7, with 7 bases matching TRBD2. CDR1 SGHAT and CDR2 FQNNGV come from the germline V gene. The length of the CDR3 is 20 residues. The V and J ends lost 0 bases and 1 base, in that order; junction bases with no gene match: 18. CDR3: CASSLDWGGAATHWSYEQYF. As DNA, the CDR3 is TGTGCCAGCAGCTTAGACTGGGGAGGGGCAGCCACACACTGGTCCTACGAGCAGTACTTC. Using reference TRBV11-2 and TRBJ2-7 for the parts outside the CDR3, the full variable domain is EAGVAQSPRYKIIEKRQSVAFWCNPISGHATLYWYQQILGQGPKLLIQFQNNGVVDDSQLPKDRFSAERLKGVDSTLKIQPAKLEDSAVYLCASSLDWGGAATHWSYEQYFGPGTRLTVT.

The chain joins TRBV19 to TRBJ1-4; D uncertain. V gave up 4 bases and J gave up 0 bases, with 12 bases separating them. Germline V gene sequence: CDR1 LNHDA, CDR2 SQIVND (reference sequence). The CDR3 is 16 residues long. The CDR3 here is CASSTQPIATNEKLFF. In DNA form, the CDR3 reads TGTGCCAGTAGTACACAGCCTATAGCAACTAATGAAAAACTGTTTTTT.

The chain's CDR3 is CASSPSTGELFF. CDR3 coding DNA: TGTGCCAGCAGCCCGTCTACCGGGGAGCTGTTTTTT. The V and J genes are TRBV5-4 and TRBJ2-2; no reliable D call. The germline V gene encodes CDR1 SGHNT and CDR2 YYREEE (reference sequence). The CDR3 consists of 12 residues. V lost 4 bases and J 5 bases, leaving 6 bases between the germline ends.

The chain employs TRBV7-8 and TRBJ1-5; D may be TRBD1 (5 bases). V lost 3 bases to trimming and J lost 9 bases, with 18 bases between them. There are 15 residues in the CDR3. Germline-derived CDR1 and CDR2 are SGHVS and FQNEAQ. The CDR3 loop is CASSFLGTGAGPQHF. CDR3 in DNA: TGTGCCAGCAGCTTCCTTGGGACTGGAGCTGGGCCCCAGCATTTT.

The chain is built from TRBV18 and TRBJ2-7; perhaps TRBD1 as D (6 bases). Germline-derived CDR1 and CDR2 are KGHSH and LQKENI. V was cut by 4 bases and J by 3 bases, with 10 bases left in between. The CDR3 has 13 amino acids. The CDR3, as DNA: TGTGCCAGCTCACAAGGACAGAACTACGAGCAGTACTTC. Translated: CASSQGQNYEQYF. The entire variable domain, with the rest obtained from reference TRBV18 and TRBJ2-7, is as follows: NAGVMQNPRHLVRRRGQEARLRCSPMKGHSHVYWYRQLPEEGLKFMVYLQKENIIDESGMPKERFSAEFPKEGPSILRIQQVVRGDSAAYFCASSQGQNYEQYFGPGTRLTVT.

This chain joins TRBV5-1 and TRBJ2-7; 10 bases line up with TRBD1. V shed 3 bases and J 7 bases; nucleotides not matched to a gene: 7. The CDR3 consists of 14 residues. Looked up from germline, CDR1 is SGHRS and CDR2 is YFSETQ. The CDR3 sequence is CASSSGQGPREQYF. The CDR3 DNA sequence: TGCGCCAGCAGCTCGGGACAGGGGCCCAGGGAGCAGTACTTC.

The V call is TRBV2, the J call TRBJ2-5; a weak D match, TRBD1 (5 bases). V shed 3 bases and J shed 6 bases, with 11 bases lying between them. In germline, CDR1 is SNHLY, CDR2 FYNNEI. This CDR3 spans 13 amino acids. The DNA for the CDR3 is TGTGCCAGCAGTGAGGTGGACACAAAGACCCAGTACTTC. Translating it yields CASSEVDTKTQYF.

The chain joins TRBV10-1 to TRBJ1-6; D uncertain. The length of the CDR3 is 14 residues. From germline, CDR1 is WNHNN and CDR2 SYGVQD (reference sequence). Trimming cost V 7 bases and J 7 bases, with 14 bases left between them. The DNA for the CDR3 is TGCGCCAGCACCCCGGGTCTTCTCAATTCACCCCTCCACTTT. As protein: CASTPGLLNSPLHF.

V gene TRBV6-1 combines with J gene TRBJ2-3, with TRBD1 matching 10 bases. V lost 5 bases to trimming and J lost 2 bases; unmatched junction nucleotides: 4. Germline V lookup: CDR1 MNHNS, CDR2 SASEGT. The CDR3 loop spans 15 amino acids. CDR3: CASSKDRGHTDTQYF. In DNA, the CDR3 is TGTGCCAGCAGTAAAGACAGGGGGCACACAGATACGCAGTATTTT.

The table lists this clone with a count of one. The chain carries TRBV29-1 and TRBJ2-1; D not resolved. The V and J ends lost 7 bases and 8 bases respectively, with 15 bases between them. The CDR3 has 12 residues. Germline V gene lookup returns CDR1 SQVTM and CDR2 ANQGSEA. The CDR3 coding sequence is TGCAGCGGCCTAGGCGATCCCTATGAGCAGTTCTTC. Amino acids: CSGLGDPYEQFF.

The rearrangement joins TRBV28 to TRBJ2-7, with a possible D match to TRBD2 (5 bases). The CDR3 consists of 15 residues. The germline V gene has CDR1 MDHEN and CDR2 SYDVKM. Trimming left V 7 bases short and J 3 bases short, with 19 bases between. As DNA, the CDR3 is TGTGCCAGCACTTCGGGCGCAGCGGCTGACTACGAGCAGTACTTC. Translated, it gives CASTSGAAADYEQYF. Drawing the rest from reference TRBV28 and TRBJ2-7, the complete variable domain is DVKVTQSSRYLVKRTGEKVFLECVQDMDHENMFWYRQDPGLGLRLIYFSYDVKMKEKGDIPEGYSVSREKKERFSLILESASTNQTSMYLCASTSGAAADYEQYFGPGTRLTVT.

The chain recombines TRBV19 with TRBJ1-1; D unclear. Looked up from germline, CDR1 is LNHDA and CDR2 is SQIVND (reference sequence). This CDR3 has 12 residues. The ends were cut back, 5 bases at V and 4 bases at J, with 8 bases in the middle. The CDR3, as DNA: TGTGCCAGTAGTTATTCGGGCACTGAAGCTTTCTTT. Protein: CASSYSGTEAFF. The variable domain in full, completed from reference TRBV19 and TRBJ1-1, reads DGGITQSPKYLFRKEGQNVTLSCEQNLNHDAMYWYRQDPGQGLRLIYYSQIVNDFQKGDIAEGYSVSREKKESFPLTVTSAQKNPTAFYLCASSYSGTEAFFGQGTRLTVV.

The rearrangement links TRBV6-6 to TRBJ2-1, with D unclear. CDR3 length: 13 residues. Germline CDR1 and CDR2: MNHNY and SVGAGI (reference sequence). V lost 0 bases, J lost 9 bases, and 9 bases lay in between. The CDR3 DNA follows: TGTGCCAGCAGTTACTCGAGAGAGCGTGAGCAGTTCTTC. This sequence encodes CASSYSREREQFF.

This chain uses TRBV7-2 with TRBJ1-5, with 7 nucleotides matching TRBD1. V shed 3 bases, J shed 4 bases, and the junction held 3 bases outside the gene matches. CDR1 is SGHTA and CDR2 is FQGNSA in the germline V gene. The CDR3 is 14 amino acids. CDR3 amino acids: CASSLEQGNQPQHF. The CDR3 DNA is TGTGCCAGCAGCTTGGAACAGGGGAATCAGCCCCAGCATTTT.

V is TRBV7-8 and J is TRBJ2-3, with TRBD2 matching 9 bases. Germline CDR1 is SGHVS and CDR2 is FQNEAQ. The CDR3 is 15 amino acids. Unmatched junction bases numbered 6, after V lost 7 bases and J lost 1 base. CDR3 region: CASILSGGRTDTQYF. Written as DNA, the CDR3 is TGTGCCAGCATCCTTAGCGGGGGACGCACAGATACGCAGTATTTT. The whole variable domain, filled in from reference TRBV7-8 and TRBJ2-3, reads GAGVSQSPRYKVAKRGQDVALRCDPISGHVSLFWYQQALGQGPEFLTYFQNEAQLDKSGLPSDRFFAERPEGSVSTLKIQRTQQEDSAVYLCASILSGGRTDTQYFGPGTRLTVL.

The rearrangement links TRBV6-6 to TRBJ2-7; TRBD1 might be the D (5 bases). Per the germline V gene, CDR1 is MNHNY and CDR2 is SVGAGI (reference sequence). The CDR3 length is 14 residues. The V gene lost 6 bases and the J gene lost 4 bases, with 16 bases spanning the gap. CDR3 protein: CASSRQGPLYEQYF. The CDR3 nucleotides are TGTGCCAGCAGCCGTCAGGGCCCCCTTTACGAGCAGTACTTC.

The chain uses TRBV6-5 and TRBJ1-6; D is undetermined. Germline loops: CDR1 MNHEY, CDR2 SVGAGI. V was clipped by 10 bases and J by 1 base, with 14 bases between them. The CDR3 runs 15 residues. Here the CDR3 reads CATMWGGSYNSPLHF. Here the CDR3 DNA reads TGTGCCACCATGTGGGGAGGATCCTATAATTCACCCCTCCACTTT.

V usage is TRBV6-6 and J usage is TRBJ2-4; possible D gene TRBD2, 6 bases. The CDR3 loop spans 14 amino acids. The V end lost 7 bases, the J end lost 8 bases, and 18 bases lay between the germline ends. Germline V CDR1 and CDR2: MNHNY, SVGAGI (reference sequence). As DNA, the CDR3 is TGTGCCAGCATCCCCAGGGAATGGGGGGACATTCAGTACTTC. It translates to CASIPREWGDIQYF.

The CDR3 spells CSALRDSYNEQFF. The CDR3 DNA follows: TGCAGCGCCCTACGGGACAGCTACAATGAGCAGTTCTTC. V gene TRBV29-1 combines with J gene TRBJ2-1, with 7 bases fitting TRBD1. CDR3 length: 13 amino acids. The J segment lost 3 bases and the V segment lost 7 bases, leaving 6 bases of the junction unmatched. Per the germline V gene, CDR1 is SQVTM and CDR2 is ANQGSEA.